This TCR beta chain is from a study of immune heterogeneity within non-small cell lung tumors. Study summary: There were 4 squamous cell carcinomas, approximately 9 non-squamous carcinomas and 1 tumor not otherwise specified.

A first 10-cycle multiplex round used 32 V-gene and 13 J-gene primers on TCR beta CDR3. Each CDR3 protein is one row after TCRdb ran MiXCR on the multiplex PCR reads. The profile shows under 2,500 distinct CDR3 sequences, about 30% of them singletons. This clonotype is labeled as medium-sized. Antigen specificity is unknown. The germline gives CDR1 MNHEY, CDR2 SVGEGT. This CDR3 is 13 amino acids long. J gave up 5 bases and V 7 bases, and 6 bases lay outside the gene matches. At 550 to 600 ng per sample, bulk tumor genomic DNA provided the template. Taken during surgery, several biopsies per primary tumor were spaced as far apart as possible within the tumor mass. Curative surgery was performed on patients who had untreated, newly diagnosed non-small cell lung cancer. Overall study results and limits: T-cell clonality in a given local region correlated moderately yet significantly with the local tumor mutational burden (R about 0.3). Identical dominant CDR3 beta clonotypes recurred among a patient's tumor sites, alongside site-unique high-frequency clones.

The chain employs TRBV6-2 or TRBV6-3 and TRBJ2-5; 8 positions match TRBD1. The material sequenced was lung tumor tissue. The receptor was isolated from a man in his fifties or sixties with non-small cell lung cancer. The CDR3 sequence: CASIRQGRETQYF. The CDR3 DNA follows: TGTGCCAGCATTCGACAGGGGCGGGAGACCCAGTACTTC.